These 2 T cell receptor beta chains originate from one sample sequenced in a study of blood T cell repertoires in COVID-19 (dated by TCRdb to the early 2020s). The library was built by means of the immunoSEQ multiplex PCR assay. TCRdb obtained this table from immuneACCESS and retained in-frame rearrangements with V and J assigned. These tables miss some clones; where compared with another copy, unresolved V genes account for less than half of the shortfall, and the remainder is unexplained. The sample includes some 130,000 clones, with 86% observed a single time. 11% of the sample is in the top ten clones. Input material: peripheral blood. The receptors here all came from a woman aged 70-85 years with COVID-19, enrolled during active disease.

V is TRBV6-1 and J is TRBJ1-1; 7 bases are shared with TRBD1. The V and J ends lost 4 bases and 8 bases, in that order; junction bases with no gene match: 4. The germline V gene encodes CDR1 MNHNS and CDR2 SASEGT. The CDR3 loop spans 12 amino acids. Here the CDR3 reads CASSGPGQEAFF. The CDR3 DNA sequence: TGTGCCAGCAGTGGACCGGGACAGGAAGCTTTCTTT.

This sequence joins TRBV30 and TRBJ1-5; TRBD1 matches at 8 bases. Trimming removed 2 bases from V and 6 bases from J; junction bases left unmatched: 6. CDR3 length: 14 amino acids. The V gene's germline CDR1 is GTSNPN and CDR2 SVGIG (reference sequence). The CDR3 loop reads CAWSLGTGVQPQHF. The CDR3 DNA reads TGTGCCTGGAGTCTGGGGACAGGCGTTCAGCCCCAGCATTTT.